The 4 T cell receptor beta chains in this list originate from one sample, sequenced in a study of beta chain features in type 1 diabetes (dated by TCRdb to the late 2010s). The library was prepared using the immunoSEQ multiplex PCR assay. The High Capacity cDNA Reverse Transcription Kit was used to reverse transcribe all of the isolated RNA, meaning that expressed TCRB transcripts were what got sequenced. As stored in TCRdb, this immuneACCESS dataset retains in-frame rearrangements with V and J assigned. A fraction of the clones does not appear; measured against another copy, unresolved V genes explain less than half of the discrepancy, and the remainder lacks a known reason. Present in this sample are about 160,000 clones, 8% to 9.5% of which were seen just once. Approximately 0.54% of the sample lies in the top ten. The paper's findings and limits, for the study overall: In all four CD4+ subsets, TCRB CDR3 length was moderately but significantly shorter in type 1 diabetes patients.

These receptors lack a known antigen. The specimen was central memory CD4+ T cells from blood. The receptors were gathered from a woman between 18 and 29 years old with type 1 diabetes.

The V call is TRBV7-3, the J call TRBJ1-5; D ambiguous. The germline gives CDR1 SGHTA, CDR2 FQGTGA. The V gene lost 2 bases and the J gene lost 0 bases, with 8 bases spanning the gap. The length of the CDR3 is 15 residues. CDR3 amino acids: CASSLDGNSNQPQHF. The CDR3 DNA sequence: TGTGCCAGCAGCTTAGACGGGAATAGCAATCAGCCCCAGCATTTT.

The sample holds a few counts of this clone. V gene TRBV4-2 combines with J gene TRBJ2-7, with TRBD2 matching 14 bases. Germline CDR1 reads LGHNA; CDR2 reads YNFKEQ. V lost 0 bases to trimming and J lost 3 bases; unmatched junction nucleotides: 10. CDR3 length: 19 amino acids. The CDR3 reads CASSQDRSGTSGSSYEQYF. The CDR3 DNA is TGTGCCAGCAGCCAAGATCGATCCGGGACTAGCGGGAGTAGCTACGAGCAGTACTTC.

This clone turned up a few times. This sequence joins TRBV6-1 and TRBJ2-1, with 7 bases matching TRBD2. Germline lookup yields CDR1 MNHNS and CDR2 SASEGT. Trimming took 6 bases from V and 5 from J; bases not matched to a gene: 10. This CDR3 region has 15 residues. The CDR3, as DNA: TGTGCCAGCAGCGCCGGGTCTAGCGGAAACAATGAGCAGTTCTTC. Translating gives CASSAGSSGNNEQFF.

The sample holds a few counts of this clone. This chain uses TRBV5-1 with TRBJ2-1; 9 bases line up with TRBD2. The trim removed 1 base at V and 3 bases at J, leaving 11 bases unmatched. Germline V gene data show CDR1 as SGHRS and CDR2 as YFSETQ. CDR3 length: 18 residues. CDR3 protein: CASSLSQTVAGVYNEQFF. DNA for the CDR3: TGCGCCAGCAGCTTGTCTCAAACGGTAGCGGGGGTCTACAATGAGCAGTTCTTC.